This T cell receptor (beta chain) was profiled in a study of cytomegalovirus exposure and HLA in healthy donors. At the level of the study: It was reported in a later analysis that the 90 to 150 validation repertoires used the same platform as the 666 first-cohort repertoires. Study conclusions and caveats: In vitro work confirmed that three CMV-associated chains recognize CMV antigens. The study labeled about 160 TCR beta chains cytomegalovirus-associated.

The CDR3 is 14 amino acids. The germline CDR1 and CDR2 sequences are SGHAT and FQNNGV. V was pared by 1 base and J by 6 bases, with 11 bases between. As for this clone: What it binds is unknown.

An approximately 130-subject validation cohort, separate from the approximately 670-subject first cohort, supplied the donors. Using immunoSEQ multiplex PCR, the repertoire was profiled, and TCRdb retains in-frame clones only, with some absent. The data show some 76,000 clones, about 95% seen once. The sequence was obtained from a woman under 30 in good health and CMV-seronegative. The material sequenced was PBMCs. The chain combines TRBV11-2 with TRBJ2-3; no reliable D call. This CDR3 reads CASSLVSTVDTQYF. The CDR3 DNA reads TGTGCCAGCAGCTTAGTTAGCACCGTTGATACGCAGTATTTT.